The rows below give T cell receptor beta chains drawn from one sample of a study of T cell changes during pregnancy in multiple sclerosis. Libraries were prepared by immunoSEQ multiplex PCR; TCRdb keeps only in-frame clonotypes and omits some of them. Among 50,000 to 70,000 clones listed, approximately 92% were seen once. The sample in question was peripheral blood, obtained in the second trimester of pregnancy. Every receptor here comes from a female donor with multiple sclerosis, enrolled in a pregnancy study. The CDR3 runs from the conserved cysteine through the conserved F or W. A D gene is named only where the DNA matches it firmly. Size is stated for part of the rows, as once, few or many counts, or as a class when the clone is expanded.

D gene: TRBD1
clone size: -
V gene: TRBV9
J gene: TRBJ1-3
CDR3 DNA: TGTGCCAGCAGCGTAAAGGCCGGGACAGGGAGGCGGAACACCATATATTTT
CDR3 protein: CASSVKAGTGRRNTIYF

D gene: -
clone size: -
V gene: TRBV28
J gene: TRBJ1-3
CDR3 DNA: TGTGCCAGCAGTTTGAGTGGAAACACCATATATTTT
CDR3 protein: CASSLSGNTIYF

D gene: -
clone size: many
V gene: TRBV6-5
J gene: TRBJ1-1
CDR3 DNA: TGTGCCAGCAGTTACTCCCACACACTGAACACTGAAGCTTTCTTT
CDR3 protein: CASSYSHTLNTEAFF

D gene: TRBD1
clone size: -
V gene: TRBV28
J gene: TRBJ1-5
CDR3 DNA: TGTGCCAGCAGTTTATCGGGACAGGTCCGGGGTCAGCCCCAGCATTTT
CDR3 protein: CASSLSGQVRGQPQHF

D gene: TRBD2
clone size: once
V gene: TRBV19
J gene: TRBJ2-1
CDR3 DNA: TGTGCCAGTAGTATCGGACTAGCGAGAATCTACAATGAGCAGTTCTTC
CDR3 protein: CASSIGLARIYNEQFF

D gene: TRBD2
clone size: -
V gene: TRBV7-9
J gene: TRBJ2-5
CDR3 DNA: TGTGCCAGCAGCACTGGACTAGCAGAAGATCCAGAGACCCAGTACTTC
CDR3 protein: CASSTGLAEDPETQYF

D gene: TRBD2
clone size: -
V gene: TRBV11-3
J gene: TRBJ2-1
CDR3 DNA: TGTGCCAGCAGCAGACTAGCGGGAGGGGGGTCCTACAATGAGCAGTTCTTC
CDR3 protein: CASSRLAGGGSYNEQFF

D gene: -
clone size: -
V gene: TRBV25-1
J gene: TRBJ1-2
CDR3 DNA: TGTGCCAGCCAACCTCACTCCGCAATTAACTATGGCTACACCTTC
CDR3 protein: CASQPHSAINYGYTF

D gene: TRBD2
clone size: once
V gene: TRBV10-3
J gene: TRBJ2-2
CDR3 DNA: TGTGCCATCATGGGCGGGAGGCGGACCGGGGAGCTGTTTTTT
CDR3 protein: CAIMGGRRTGELFF

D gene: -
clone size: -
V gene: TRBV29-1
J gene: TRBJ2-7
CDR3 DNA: TGCAGCGTTGAATCCGCCATGAGGTCAGGGTCTGGTTACGAGCAGTACTTC
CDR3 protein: CSVESAMRSGSGYEQYF

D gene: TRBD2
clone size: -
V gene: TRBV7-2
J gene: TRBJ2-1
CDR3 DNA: TGTGCCAGCAATCAACTAGCGGGAGCCTACAATGAGCAGTTCTTC
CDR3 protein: CASNQLAGAYNEQFF

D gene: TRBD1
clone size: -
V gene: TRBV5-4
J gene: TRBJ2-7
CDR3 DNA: TGTGCCAGCAGCCCTTGGACAGGGGGATCTTTGGGGGAGCAGTACTTC
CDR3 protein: CASSPWTGGSLGEQYF

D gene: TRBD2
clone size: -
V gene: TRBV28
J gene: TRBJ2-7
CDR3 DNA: TGTGCCAGCAGTACTAGCGGGAGGTACGAGCAGTACTTC
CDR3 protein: CASSTSGRYEQYF

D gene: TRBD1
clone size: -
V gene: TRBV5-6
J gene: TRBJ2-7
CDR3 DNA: TGTGCCAGCAGCTTGGTGGGACAGTCCTACGAGCAGTACTTC
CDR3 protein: CASSLVGQSYEQYF